This is a list of T cell receptor beta chains from one sample in a study of chemoradiotherapy in HPV16-positive cancers. The protocol was immunoSEQ multiplex PCR, while the TCRdb copy is restricted to in-frame clones and leaves out a portion. Altogether several hundred clones are present, 84% being singletons, with the ten largest covering around 13%. The sample here was tumor tissue, taken from a patient who underwent chemoradiotherapy. The receptors originated from a human donor with HPV-associated anogenital cancer. Both conserved end residues are part of each CDR3. A D gene is named only where the DNA matches it firmly. Clone size is stated in some rows and not others, as once, few, many or a class when expanded.

-	-	TRBV2	TRBJ1-4	CASRQGWANEKLFF	TGTGCCAGCAGGCAGGGGTGGGCTAATGAAAAACTGTTTTTT
-	once	TRBV6-5	TRBJ1-5	CASSSRDTNQPQHF	TGTGCCAGCAGTTCACGGGACACCAATCAGCCCCAGCATTTT
-	-	TRBV14	TRBJ1-1	CASSQQGAGTEAFF	TGTGCCAGCAGTCAACAGGGAGCGGGGACTGAAGCTTTCTTT
-	-	TRBV11-3	TRBJ2-6	CASSLAGANVLTF	TGTGCCAGCAGCTTAGCAGGGGCCAACGTCCTGACTTTC
-	-	TRBV7-3	TRBJ2-3	CASSLSALDTQYF	TGTGCCAGCAGCTTAAGTGCCTTGGATACGCAGTATTTT
-	-	TRBV20-1	TRBJ1-3	CSAIEGYTIYF	TGCAGTGCCATCGAGGGTTACACCATATATTTT
-	-	TRBV19	TRBJ1-1	CASSILGRVEAFF	TGTGCCAGTAGTATATTGGGCAGAGTGGAAGCTTTCTTT
TRBD1	-	TRBV6-5	TRBJ1-1	CASSYDPRGAREAFF	TGTGCCAGCAGTTACGATCCCAGGGGGGCTAGGGAAGCTTTCTTT
TRBD1	-	TRBV11-1	TRBJ1-2	CASSSRRDRDGYTF	TGTGCCAGCAGCTCCAGGAGAGACAGGGACGGCTACACCTTC
-	-	TRBV7-8	TRBJ2-2	CASSLAQAGELFF	TGTGCCAGCAGCTTAGCGCAGGCCGGGGAGCTGTTTTTT
-	-	TRBV27	TRBJ2-7	CASSPTTSRFARASYEQYF	TGTGCCAGCAGTCCCACGACGTCCCGTTTCGCCCGCGCTTCCTACGAGCAGTACTTC
-	-	TRBV14	TRBJ1-1	CASSQVGRGAAFF	TGTGCCAGCAGCCAAGTAGGTCGGGGCGCGGCTTTCTTT
TRBD1	-	TRBV28	TRBJ1-1	CASSPGGRMNTEAFF	TGTGCCAGCAGTCCAGGGGGGAGGATGAACACTGAAGCTTTCTTT
-	-	TRBV7-9	TRBJ1-2	CASSLAGSSQGYTF	TGTGCCAGCAGCTTAGCGGGGTCAAGCCAAGGCTACACCTTC
-	few	TRBV18	TRBJ2-7	CASSPRGLGDEQYF	TGTGCCAGCTCACCACGAGGGCTAGGCGACGAGCAGTACTTC
-	-	TRBV10-3	TRBJ2-1	CAISDLNEQFF	TGTGCCATCAGTGATCTGAATGAGCAGTTCTTC
-	-	TRBV6-5	TRBJ1-5	CASRSDSRSNQPQHF	TGTGCCAGCAGATCGGACAGCAGGAGCAATCAGCCCCAGCATTTT
TRBD1	few	TRBV19	TRBJ2-6	CASSIDVRDRSSGANVLTF	TGTGCCAGTAGTATAGACGTCCGGGACAGGAGCTCTGGGGCCAACGTCCTGACTTTC
-	-	TRBV19	TRBJ1-5	CASVQGGSNQPQHF	TGTGCCAGTGTACAGGGAGGAAGTAATCAGCCCCAGCATTTT
TRBD1	-	TRBV2	TRBJ2-7	CASSIGQGAPYEQYF	TGTGCCAGCAGTATAGGACAGGGTGCCCCCTACGAGCAGTACTTC
TRBD1	-	TRBV5-1	TRBJ2-7	CASSAPGTVGISYEQYF	TGCGCCAGCAGCGCACCCGGGACAGTGGGGATCTCCTACGAGCAGTACTTC
-	few	TRBV2	TRBJ2-3	CAGLERPDTQYF	TGTGCCGGCCTGGAGCGCCCAGATACGCAGTATTTT
TRBD2	once	TRBV5-1	TRBJ2-7	CASSPRLAGAGGEQYF	TGCGCCAGCAGCCCCAGACTAGCGGGGGCCGGGGGCGAGCAGTACTTC
-	-	TRBV5-4	TRBJ1-2	CASSLASQPIYGYTF	TGTGCCAGCAGCTTGGCCTCGCAGCCTATCTATGGCTACACCTTC
-	-	TRBV28	TRBJ2-5	CATSTPQAETQYF	TGTGCCACTTCGACCCCGCAGGCAGAGACCCAGTACTTC
-	-	TRBV20-1	TRBJ1-2	CSASGQFSTF	TGCAGTGCCAGCGGACAGTTTTCCACCTTC
TRBD1	-	TRBV5-5	TRBJ2-2	CASIPGQGITGELFF	TGTGCCAGCATCCCGGGACAGGGAATCACCGGGGAGCTGTTTTTT
-	-	TRBV11-2	TRBJ2-7	CASSFVGQVSEQYF	TGTGCCAGCAGCTTCGTGGGCCAGGTTTCCGAGCAGTACTTC
TRBD2	-	TRBV7-2	TRBJ2-7	CASSLAGSYEQYF	TGTGCCAGCAGCCTAGCGGGCTCCTACGAGCAGTACTTC
-	once	TRBV4-1	TRBJ1-2	CASSQFMTEANYGYTF	TGCGCCAGCAGCCAATTTATGACAGAGGCTAACTATGGCTACACCTTC
-	-	TRBV28	TRBJ1-4	CASSSFNEKLFF	TGTGCCAGCAGCAGTTTCAACGAAAAACTGTTTTTT
TRBD1	few	TRBV6-5	TRBJ1-1	CASSYDPKGAREAFF	TGTGCCAGCAGTTACGATCCCAAGGGGGCTAGGGAAGCTTTCTTT
-	once	TRBV7-9	TRBJ1-2	CASSFMGGENYGYTF	TGTGCCAGCAGCTTCATGGGGGGCGAAAACTATGGCTACACCTTC
-	-	TRBV6-1	TRBJ2-2	CASSEGVDTGELFF	TGTGCCAGCAGTGAAGGGGTCGACACCGGGGAGCTGTTTTTT
TRBD1	-	TRBV10-3	TRBJ2-7	CAISRGLLLYEQYF	TGTGCCATCAGCAGGGGGCTCCTCCTCTACGAGCAGTACTTC
TRBD1	-	TRBV7-3	TRBJ1-2	CASSPRTGDGYTF	TGTGCCAGCAGCCCGAGGACAGGGGATGGCTACACCTTC